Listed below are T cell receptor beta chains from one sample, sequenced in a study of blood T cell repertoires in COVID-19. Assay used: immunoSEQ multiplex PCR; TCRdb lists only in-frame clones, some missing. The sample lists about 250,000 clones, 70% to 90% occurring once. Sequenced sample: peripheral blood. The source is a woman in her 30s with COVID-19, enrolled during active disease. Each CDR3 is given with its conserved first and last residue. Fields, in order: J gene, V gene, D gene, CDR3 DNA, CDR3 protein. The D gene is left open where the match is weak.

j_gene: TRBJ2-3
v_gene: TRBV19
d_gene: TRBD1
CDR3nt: TGTGCCAGTAGTCCCCGGGACAGGGGGCTTTCAGATACGCAGTATTTT
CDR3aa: CASSPRDRGLSDTQYF

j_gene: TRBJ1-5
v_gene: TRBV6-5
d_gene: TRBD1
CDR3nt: TGTGCCAGCAGGGAGACAGGGGGCGGTCAGCCCCAGCATTTT
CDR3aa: CASRETGGGQPQHF

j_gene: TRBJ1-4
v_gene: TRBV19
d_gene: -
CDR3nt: TGTGCCAGTAGCAATGCCGGGAACACTAATGAAAAACTGTTTTTT
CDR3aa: CASSNAGNTNEKLFF

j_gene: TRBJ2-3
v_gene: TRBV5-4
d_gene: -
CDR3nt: TGTGCCAGCAGCGGCGGACAGGGAGGGACAGATACGCAGTATTTT
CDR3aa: CASSGGQGGTDTQYF

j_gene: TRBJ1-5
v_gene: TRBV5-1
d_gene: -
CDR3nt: TGCGCCAGCAGCTTGACCCCTGGGCAGAATCAGCCCCAGCATTTT
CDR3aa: CASSLTPGQNQPQHF

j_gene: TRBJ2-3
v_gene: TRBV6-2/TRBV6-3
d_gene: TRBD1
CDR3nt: TGTGCCAGCAGTTACCCTCTCGGGCAGGGGGCAGATACGCAGTATTTT
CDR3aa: CASSYPLGQGADTQYF

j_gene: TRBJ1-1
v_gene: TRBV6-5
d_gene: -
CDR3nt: TGTGCCAGCAGTTACTCGTTCAGGCACCCGACATCGCATGAATTT
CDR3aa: CASSYSFRHPTSHEF

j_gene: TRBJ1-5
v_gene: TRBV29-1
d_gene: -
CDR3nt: TGCAGCGTTGTGAAGAGGGTAGGGCAGCCCCAGCATTTT
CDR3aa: CSVVKRVGQPQHF

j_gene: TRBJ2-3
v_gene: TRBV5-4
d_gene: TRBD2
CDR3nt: TGTGCCAGCTCGGGGACTACCCGCACAGATACGCAGTATTTT
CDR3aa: CASSGTTRTDTQYF

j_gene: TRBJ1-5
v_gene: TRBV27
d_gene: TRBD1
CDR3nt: TGTGCCAGCAGCAGAGACAGGGGTGGCAATCAGCCCCAGCATTTT
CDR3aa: CASSRDRGGNQPQHF